One sample yielded the 5 T cell receptor beta chains listed below, sequenced in a study of OX40 agonist ivuxolimab in advanced cancers. Clones were read by immunoSEQ multiplex PCR, and TCRdb kept only the in-frame ones, dropping some. This table holds 100,000 to 110,000 clones, approximately 90% found once. The sequences come from CD4+ or CD8+ T cells sorted from blood, collected in a trial of the OX40 agonist ivuxolimab. Source of these receptors: an adult with an advanced solid tumor such as melanoma, head and neck, liver or kidney cancer.

The chain is built from TRBV5-3 and TRBJ2-7; 9 bases map to TRBD2. TRBV5-3 is flagged as an ORF with uncertain function. Losses at the gene ends were 2 bases for V and 5 bases for J; bases not matched to a gene: 11. There are 16 residues in the CDR3. The CDR3 DNA sequence: TGTGCCAGAAGCTTACAAGCGGGACTAGCCGGCCACGAGCAGTACTTC. It codes for CARSLQAGLAGHEQYF.

The chain carries TRBV28 and TRBJ1-2; no reliable D call. V lost 1 base, J lost 4 bases, and 19 bases lay in between. Per the germline V gene, CDR1 is MDHEN and CDR2 is SYDVKM. This CDR3 is built from 17 residues. The CDR3 coding sequence is TGTGCCAGCAGTTTATTGGGCCGTCAAAGAGGGAGCTATGGCTACACCTTC. Protein sequence: CASSLLGRQRGSYGYTF.

The gene calls are TRBV28 and TRBJ2-5, with unresolved D. This CDR3 contains 17 residues. Germline CDR1 and CDR2: MDHEN and SYDVKM. V dropped 1 base and J dropped 5 bases, with 20 bases sitting between them. The CDR3 DNA reads TGTGCCAGCAGTTTATTTAGTCCAGTCCTGAAAAAGGAGACCCAGTACTTC. It translates to CASSLFSPVLKKETQYF.

This clone was observed a few times. The rearrangement uses TRBV6-1 and TRBJ2-2; maybe TRBD2 (6 bases). From germline, CDR1 is MNHNS and CDR2 SASEGT. The CDR3 runs to 17 residues. V was trimmed by 3 bases and J by 1 base, leaving 15 bases between them. In DNA, the CDR3 is TGTGCCAGCAGTGATAGGCGGGGAGGAATGAACACCGGGGAGCTGTTTTTT. Its translation: CASSDRRGGMNTGELFF.

The V and J genes are TRBV11-2 and TRBJ2-1, with D possibly TRBD1 on 6 matching bases. From germline, CDR1 is SGHAT and CDR2 FQNNGV. V lost 5 bases to trimming and J lost 4 bases, with 15 bases between them. The CDR3 length is 15 residues. DNA for the CDR3: TGTGCCAGCAGCCAGACAGGAGCCGGGTACAATGAGCAGTTCTTC. This encodes CASSQTGAGYNEQFF.